The clone carrying this TCR beta chain was observed many times. Its antigen is not identified. This specimen belongs to a study of T-cell reconstitution after alpha-beta-depleted transplantation in children. A library of TCRbeta sequences, prepared with unique molecular identifiers, was generated. From the PCR reads, TCRdb called clonotypes with MiXCR, one entry per CDR3 protein. The data show hundreds of thousands of distinct CDR3 sequences, roughly 13% seen once. Study-level points and caveats: In patients about two months after transplant, alpha-beta T cells reportedly arose from several hundred expanded graft clones. Day-60 TCRbeta diversity that was high in some patients was derived from surviving recipient T cells and thymic progenitors. A year post-transplant, T-cell counts and diversity derived mostly from newly produced T cells.

This receptor was identified in a girl between 2 and 10 years old with congenital amegakaryocytic thrombocytopenia, due to receive a stem cell transplant. Specimen: PBMCs, collected before TCRalphabeta/CD19-depleted stem cell transplant.

The CDR3 is CASRARFVNEQFF. The DNA for the CDR3 is TGTGCCAGCAGGGCGAGGTTTGTCAATGAGCAGTTCTTC. The V and J genes are TRBV28 and TRBJ2-1; no firm D call. V lost 6 bases, J lost 6 bases, and 12 bases lay in between. This CDR3 has 13 residues. Germline V gene data show CDR1 as MDHEN and CDR2 as SYDVKM.